The 27 T cell receptor beta chains listed next were all sequenced from one sample in a study of beta chain features in type 1 diabetes. Isolated RNA was reverse transcribed in full, so expressed TCRB transcripts were sequenced. Some clones are missing from TCRdb's copy, which holds only in-frame ones; the method was immunoSEQ multiplex PCR. Of about 470,000 clones in the sample, approximately 28% are singletons; the top ten hold 0.065%. Sequenced sample: naive CD4+ T cells from blood. The receptors derive from a man in his late teens or twenties in good health.

V is TRBV15 and J is TRBJ1-3; no reliable D call. This CDR3 contains 16 residues. Germline V gives CDR1 LNHNV, CDR2 YYDKDF (reference sequence). V lost 0 bases to trimming and J lost 0 bases, with 9 bases between them. DNA of the CDR3: TGTGCCACCAGCAGAGATACCCGGGACTCTGGAAACACCATATATTTT. Its translation: CATSRDTRDSGNTIYF.

Only a few counts were recorded for this clone. The genes are TRBV4-1 and TRBJ2-5; D remains ambiguous. This CDR3 contains 13 residues. Trimming left V 1 base short and J 5 bases short, with 8 bases between. Germline V gene lookup returns CDR1 MGHRA and CDR2 YSYEKL. The CDR3 region is CASSQVLGETQYF. The DNA of the CDR3 is TGCGCCAGCAGCCAAGTTCTGGGGGAGACCCAGTACTTC.

This clone was counted only a few times. This chain joins TRBV30 and TRBJ1-2, with TRBD1 as a possible D gene (5 bases). Trimming stripped 0 bases from V and 4 bases from J, with 9 bases between. The germline V gene encodes CDR1 GTSNPN and CDR2 SVGIG (reference sequence). CDR3 length: 13 residues. CDR3 region: CAWSVGAPYGYTF. The CDR3 region has the DNA TGTGCCTGGAGTGTCGGGGCGCCCTATGGCTACACCTTC.

The chain links TRBV29-1 to TRBJ2-1; TRBD1 aligns across 7 bases. Germline CDR1 SQVTM, CDR2 ANQGSEA. The CDR3 length is 15 residues. The ends lost 6 bases at V and 4 bases at J; junction bases unmatched: 12. The CDR3 protein is CSVPDRVSVYNEQFF. The DNA of the CDR3 is TGCAGCGTCCCAGACAGGGTATCGGTTTACAATGAGCAGTTCTTC.

In its sample, this clone was seen a few times. This sequence joins TRBV28 and TRBJ1-5; no reliable D call. The V end lost 0 bases, the J end lost 2 bases, and 2 bases lay between the germline ends. This CDR3 is 13 amino acids long. CDR1 is MDHEN, CDR2 SYDVKM, per germline. The CDR3 bases are TGTGCCAGCAGTTTATGGGGCAATCAGCCCCAGCATTTT. Amino acid sequence: CASSLWGNQPQHF.

The rearrangement links TRBV30 to TRBJ1-1; D remains unclear. Germline assignment: CDR1 GTSNPN and CDR2 SVGIG (reference sequence). The CDR3 runs 12 residues. With 1 base removed from V and 6 bases from J, the gap between germline ends came to 9 bases. CDR3 protein: CAWSEEFAEAFF. In nucleotides, the CDR3 is TGTGCCTGGAGTGAAGAGTTCGCTGAAGCTTTCTTT.

The V call is TRBV30, the J call TRBJ1-2; 9 nucleotides agree with TRBD1. V lost 1 base, J lost 4 bases, and 7 bases stayed unmatched. This CDR3 spans 15 amino acids. In germline, CDR1 is GTSNPN, CDR2 SVGIG (reference sequence). CDR3: CAWSADRGSIYGYTF. The CDR3 DNA is TGTGCCTGGAGTGCGGACAGGGGAAGTATCTATGGCTACACCTTC.

This clone came up a few times. The chain carries TRBV7-2 and TRBJ1-2; 8 positions match TRBD1. Unmatched junction bases numbered 6, after V lost 5 bases and J lost 4 bases. Germline loops: CDR1 SGHTA, CDR2 FQGNSA. The CDR3 length is 14 residues. The CDR3 here is CASSARTGPYGYTF. CDR3 nucleotide sequence: TGTGCCAGCAGCGCAAGGACAGGGCCCTATGGCTACACCTTC.

This clone was detected a few times. The chain uses TRBV29-1 and TRBJ1-2; maybe TRBD1 (5 bases). Trimming took off 4 bases at V and 6 bases at J, with 15 bases between the two ends. The CDR3 contains 13 residues. Germline values: CDR1 SQVTM, CDR2 ANQGSEA. The CDR3 sequence is CSVASLGLNGYTF. The CDR3 DNA sequence: TGCAGCGTTGCGAGCCTGGGGCTTAATGGCTACACCTTC.

The rearrangement links TRBV30 to TRBJ1-1, with 8 bases that match TRBD1. After removal of 3 bases from V and 4 bases from J, the junction contained 16 bases not matched to a gene. CDR3 length: 17 residues. Germline-derived CDR1 and CDR2 are GTSNPN and SVGIG (reference sequence). The CDR3 sequence is CAWRKTGAPRFGTEAFF. Here the CDR3 DNA reads TGTGCCTGGAGAAAGACAGGGGCCCCTCGATTTGGCACTGAAGCTTTCTTT.

This clone was seen only a few times. The chain links TRBV25-1 to TRBJ2-3; weak D call: TRBD2 (6 bases). This CDR3 spans 14 amino acids. Per the germline V gene, CDR1 is MGHDK and CDR2 is SYGVNS. The V end lost 5 bases, the J end lost 6 bases, and 15 bases lay between the germline ends. The CDR3 nucleotides read TGTGCCAGCAGTACGAGTAGCGGTGGGGATACGCAGTATTTT. Amino acids: CASSTSSGGDTQYF.

The V gene is TRBV30, the J gene TRBJ2-3, with D perhaps TRBD2 (5 bases). Germline values: CDR1 GTSNPN, CDR2 SVGIG (reference sequence). The V end was cut by 7 bases, the J end by 1 base, with 9 bases between. The CDR3 length is 12 residues. CDR3 in amino acids: CASVGGTDTQYF. The DNA of the CDR3 is TGTGCCTCGGTGGGAGGCACAGATACGCAGTATTTT.

A few counts support this clone. The chain employs TRBV18 and TRBJ2-7; maybe TRBD2 (5 bases). From germline, CDR1 is KGHSH and CDR2 LQKENI. CDR3 length: 13 residues. V shed 2 bases and J shed 2 bases, with 7 bases lying between them. CDR3 region: CASSPSGTYEQYF. CDR3 DNA sequence: TGTGCCAGCTCACCATCCGGGACCTACGAGCAGTACTTC.

This clone was counted only a few times. The V call is TRBV4-2, the J call TRBJ2-1; 11 nucleotides match TRBD2. Germline V lookup: CDR1 LGHNA, CDR2 YNFKEQ. V lost 7 bases and J lost 0; bases outside the gene matches: 8. The CDR3 loop spans 17 amino acids. The CDR3 region has the DNA TGTGCCAGCACGCTAGCGGGAGGCGGGAGCTCCTACAATGAGCAGTTCTTC. It yields the protein CASTLAGGGSSYNEQFF.

This clone was counted a few times. This sequence joins TRBV7-9 and TRBJ1-2; no definite D call. The CDR3 runs to 14 residues. Trimming stripped 5 bases from V and 2 bases from J, with 12 bases between. Germline assignment: CDR1 SEHNR and CDR2 FQNEAQ (reference sequence). This CDR3 reads CASSLEHGNYGYTF. DNA for the CDR3: TGTGCCAGCAGCCTGGAGCACGGGAACTATGGCTACACCTTC.

This sequence joins TRBV28 and TRBJ2-7, with 8 nucleotides matching TRBD1. The J segment lost 3 bases and the V segment lost 6 bases, leaving 7 bases of the junction unmatched. The V gene's germline CDR1 is MDHEN and CDR2 SYDVKM. The CDR3 length is 14 residues. CDR3 sequence: CASRFFGTGYEQYF. The CDR3 DNA is TGTGCCAGCAGATTCTTCGGGACAGGCTACGAGCAGTACTTC.

V gene TRBV28 combines with J gene TRBJ1-5; possibly TRBD1 for D (6 bases). CDR3 length equals 16 residues. Germline V gives CDR1 MDHEN, CDR2 SYDVKM. Between the trimmed V and J ends, which lost 2 bases and 4 bases, there was a span of 15 bases. As DNA, the CDR3 is TGTGCCAGCAGTTTAATGCTAACAAGGGGGAATCAGCCCCAGCATTTT. This translates into CASSLMLTRGNQPQHF. Based on the CDR3 plus reference TRBV28 and TRBJ1-5, the full variable domain is DVKVTQSSRYLVKRTGEKVFLECVQDMDHENMFWYRQDPGLGLRLIYFSYDVKMKEKGDIPEGYSVSREKKERFSLILESASTNQTSMYLCASSLMLTRGNQPQHFGDGTRLSIL.

This clone turned up a few times. V usage is TRBV7-9 and J usage is TRBJ2-7; D could derive from TRBD1 or TRBD2 (5 bases each). Germline-derived CDR1 and CDR2 are SEHNR and FQNEAQ (reference sequence). Trimming pared 4 bases from V and 6 bases from J, leaving 13 bases between. The CDR3 has 13 residues. The CDR3 is CASSWDGGREQYF. Here the CDR3 DNA reads TGTGCCAGCAGCTGGGACGGAGGACGCGAGCAGTACTTC.

This clone turned up a few times. This chain links TRBV2 with TRBJ2-7; unclear D gene. This CDR3 has 10 residues. V lost 4 bases, J lost 7 bases, and 5 bases lay in between. Germline V lookup: CDR1 SNHLY, CDR2 FYNNEI. CDR3 sequence reads: CASSVTEQYF. The CDR3 nucleotides are TGTGCCAGCAGTGTGACGGAGCAGTACTTC.

The gene calls are TRBV7-9 and TRBJ1-1, with D perhaps matching TRBD1 (6 bases). Germline CDR1 SEHNR, CDR2 FQNEAQ (reference sequence). The CDR3 contains 13 residues. Between the trimmed V and J ends, which lost 4 bases and 5 bases, there was a span of 11 bases. The CDR3, as DNA: TGTGCCAGCAGCTCCGAAGGGGGAACTGAAGCTTTCTTT. Amino acid sequence: CASSSEGGTEAFF.

The V gene is TRBV25-1, the J gene TRBJ2-5; 9 bases match TRBD1. Germline V CDR1 and CDR2: MGHDK, SYGVNS. This CDR3 region has 15 residues. J was trimmed by 3 bases and V by 5 bases; bases with no gene match: 7. In DNA, the CDR3 is TGTGCCAGCAGTACACCGGGACAGGGCAAAGAGACCCAGTACTTC. Amino acid sequence: CASSTPGQGKETQYF.

This clone has only a few counts. The CDR3 coding sequence is TGTGCTAGTGGTTTGGGAGAGGAGACCCAGTACTTC. Protein product: CASGLGEETQYF. The J gene is TRBJ2-5, the V gene TRBV12-5; D uncertain. There are 12 residues in the CDR3. Trimming removed 1 base at V and 5 bases at J, with 5 bases between. Germline-derived CDR1 and CDR2 are LGHNT and FRNRAP.

This clone was counted a few times. The chain employs TRBV30 and TRBJ2-3, with 8 bases lining up with TRBD1. Germline V gene lookup returns CDR1 GTSNPN and CDR2 SVGIG (reference sequence). Trimming at V came to 2 bases and at J to 1 base, leaving 5 bases not matched to a gene. The CDR3 length is 15 residues. This CDR3 reads CAWSQQGVRTDTQYF. The CDR3 coding sequence is TGTGCCTGGAGTCAACAGGGGGTCCGCACAGATACGCAGTATTTT.

The chain recombines TRBV6-1 with TRBJ1-2, with TRBD1 as a possible D gene (5 bases). The CDR3 covers 12 residues. Germline V gives CDR1 MNHNS, CDR2 SASEGT. V dropped 7 bases and J dropped 2 bases, with 8 bases sitting between them. In nucleotides, the CDR3 is TGTGCCAGCATGGCAGGGAACTATGGCTACACCTTC. Translation gives CASMAGNYGYTF.

This clone has a handful of counts. The chain carries TRBV4-2 and TRBJ2-5; TRBD2 agrees at 8 bases. This CDR3 is built from 16 residues. CDR1 and CDR2 from the germline V gene are LGHNA and YNFKEQ. V lost 0 bases, J lost 5 bases, and 8 bases stayed unmatched. The CDR3 region is CASSQDPAGVGETQYF. In nucleotides, the CDR3 is TGTGCCAGCAGCCAAGATCCAGCGGGAGTAGGGGAGACCCAGTACTTC.

This clone was detected a few times. The genes are TRBV21-1 and TRBJ2-3; the D call in the table, TRBD2, was not verified against the DNA. TRBV21-1 is termed a pseudogene. The CDR3 is made up of 15 amino acids. The CDR3 spells CASIHPAGGRDTQYF. The CDR3 DNA is TGTGCCAGCATCCACCCAGCGGGAGGGCGGGATACGCAGTATTTT.

The chain combines TRBV4-2 with TRBJ1-2; no clear D gene. Trimming pared 1 base from V and 8 bases from J, leaving 14 bases between. Germline-derived CDR1 and CDR2 are LGHNA and YNFKEQ. The CDR3 contains 14 residues. CDR3 residues: CASSQGPISWGYTF. CDR3 nucleotide sequence: TGTGCCAGCAGCCAAGGGCCTATCTCGTGGGGCTACACCTTC.